This TCR beta chain was sequenced in a study of long-term antiretroviral therapy in people with HIV. Concerning this clone itself: The antigen remains unidentified.

Study-level findings and limits: Clonotypes expanded prior to ART showed repertoire dominance at all sampled time points. Blood obtained between 2004 and 2017 may reflect older ART regimens.

Before they underwent DNA extraction, samples held roughly 0.95-10 million cryopreserved PBMC. Run at survey level, the immunoSEQ assay was version v3.0. Generated by immunoSEQ multiplex PCR, the TCRdb table keeps only in-frame clones and is missing some. The sample includes roughly 31,000 clones, about nine tenths seen only once; the top ten take nearly 7.5%. Germline CDR1 reads WSHSY; CDR2 reads SAAADI. Trimming pared 3 bases from V and 3 bases from J, leaving 7 bases between. The CDR3 spans 13 residues. The receptor was isolated from a man in his fifties with HIV. The sample was unsorted PBMCs, taken around 5 years before starting antiretroviral therapy. The chain carries TRBV10-2 and TRBJ2-3, with unresolved D. The CDR3: CASSDSRTDTQYF. CDR3 nucleotides: TGCGCCAGCAGTGACAGTAGGACAGATACGCAGTATTTT.